The 20 T cell receptor beta chains reported below all come from one sample, sequenced in a study of cytomegalovirus exposure and HLA in healthy donors. PCR employed 60 Vbeta and 13 Jbeta primers. The table came from immunoSEQ multiplex PCR; TCRdb's copy has only in-frame clones and leaves some out. Among roughly 120,000 clones listed, about 80% were seen once. Source material: PBMCs. These receptors came from a man aged 25-45 years in good health and CMV-seropositive.

CDR3 loop: CASSRAGGSYNEQFF. DNA of the CDR3: TGTGCCAGCAGCAGGGCAGGGGGCTCCTACAATGAGCAGTTCTTC. The chain couples TRBV21-1 to TRBJ2-1; no check of the table's D call, TRBD1, against the DNA was made. TRBV21-1 is listed as a pseudogene. CDR3 length: 15 residues.

The CDR3 DNA reads as TGCGCCAGCACAGCGGGGGTGAACACCGGGGAGCTGTTTTTT. This gives the protein CASTAGVNTGELFF. The V gene is TRBV10-2, the J gene TRBJ2-2; TRBD2 matches 8 bases. CDR1 is WSHSY, CDR2 SAAADI, per germline. This CDR3 has 14 amino acids. The ends lost 7 bases at V and 1 base at J; junction bases unmatched: 2.

The J gene is TRBJ2-7, the V gene TRBV7-8, with 11 nucleotides matching TRBD2. Germline V gene sequence: CDR1 SGHVS, CDR2 FQNEAQ. CDR3 length: 17 residues. The V gene end was trimmed by 4 bases and the J gene end by 0 bases; junction bases not matched to a gene: 8. The CDR3 nucleotides are TGTGCCAGCAGCTCTGGACTAGCGGGCTCAAGCTCCTACGAGCAGTACTTC. It encodes CASSSGLAGSSSYEQYF.

The genes are TRBV11-2 and TRBJ1-1, with 9 positions matching TRBD1. The CDR3 runs 15 residues. Germline V CDR1 and CDR2: SGHAT, FQNNGV. The junction had 10 bases not matched to a gene; V was cut back by 4 bases and J by 7 bases. The DNA for the CDR3 is TGTGCCAGCAGCTCCCCCCCGGGACAGGGCCTTGAAGCTTTCTTT. Translation: CASSSPPGQGLEAFF.

The chain joins TRBV4-3 to TRBJ1-2; 10 bases agree with TRBD1. The length of the CDR3 is 19 residues. CDR1 is LGHNA, CDR2 YSLEER, per germline. Trimming cost V 0 bases and J 1 base; bases outside gene matches: 11. Here the CDR3 reads CASSQDPVKGTGDNYGYTF. CDR3 DNA: TGCGCCAGCAGCCAAGATCCGGTGAAGGGGACAGGGGATAACTATGGCTACACCTTC.

This clone was seen a handful of times. An end of the junction does not agree with germline; a read error may underlie this. The V and J genes are TRBV7-9 and TRBJ2-5; 9 nucleotides agree with TRBD2. The CDR3 consists of 15 residues. Germline V gives CDR1 SEHNR, CDR2 FQNEAQ (reference sequence). The DNA for the CDR3 is TGTTCCAGCAGCTTAGCGGGGGCAGGTGAAGAGACCCAGTACTTC. Its protein product is CSSSLAGAGEETQYF.

This clone came up once. V and J are TRBV11-2 and TRBJ1-2, with 8 bases identical to TRBD1. Germline CDR1 and CDR2: SGHAT and FQNNGV. J gave up 3 bases and V 5 bases, and 11 bases lay outside the gene matches. The CDR3 contains 16 residues. The chain's CDR3 is CASSNPRDRGDYGYTF. The CDR3 DNA reads TGTGCCAGCAGCAACCCCCGCGACAGGGGAGACTATGGCTACACCTTC.

The chain uses TRBV7-8 and TRBJ1-2; D possibly corresponds to TRBD1 (5 bases). From germline, CDR1 is SGHVS and CDR2 FQNEAQ. This CDR3 is built from 14 residues. Trimming stripped 3 bases from V and 4 bases from J, with 12 bases between. CDR3 residues: CASSLIQGFYGYTF. The CDR3 nucleotides are TGTGCCAGCAGCTTGATTCAGGGTTTCTATGGCTACACCTTC.

The rearrangement links TRBV15 to TRBJ1-1, with D tentatively TRBD1 (6 bases). The CDR3 covers 15 residues. The germline V gene encodes CDR1 LNHNV and CDR2 YYDKDF (reference sequence). Trimming cost V 0 bases and J 9 bases, with 17 bases left between them. The CDR3 here is CATSRDELDSWKAFF. CDR3 coding DNA: TGTGCCACCAGCAGAGATGAGTTGGACAGCTGGAAAGCTTTCTTT.

V is TRBV5-8 and J is TRBJ1-4; D may be TRBD1 (6 bases). Germline V gives CDR1 SGHTS, CDR2 YDEGEE. V was shortened by 6 bases and J by 6 bases, with 15 bases between the two germline ends. The CDR3 totals 14 residues. The CDR3 nucleotides are TGTGCCAGCACGCGAGGGGGATCCTATGAAAAACTGTTTTTT. Its protein is CASTRGGSYEKLFF.

V and J are TRBV18 and TRBJ2-7; 9 nucleotides match TRBD2. Germline trimming cut 5 bases from V and 3 bases from J; bases unmatched to any gene: 5. CDR3 size: 14 residues. Germline V gene sequence: CDR1 KGHSH, CDR2 LQKENI. The CDR3 region is CASSKAGGDYEQYF. The CDR3, as DNA: TGTGCCAGCTCAAAAGCGGGAGGCGACTACGAGCAGTACTTC.

The chain joins TRBV11-2 to TRBJ2-7; D not resolved. Trimming left V 5 bases short and J 3 bases short, with 11 bases between. The CDR3 spans 13 residues. Germline V gene sequence: CDR1 SGHAT, CDR2 FQNNGV. CDR3: CASSLPVHYEQYF. The CDR3 bases are TGTGCCAGCAGCCTACCCGTCCACTACGAGCAGTACTTC.

The gene calls are TRBV5-4 and TRBJ1-3, with TRBD1 matching 11 bases. The ends lost 3 bases at V and 4 bases at J; junction bases unmatched: 6. Germline loops: CDR1 SGHNT, CDR2 YYREEE (reference sequence). This CDR3 region has 16 residues. CDR3 residues: CASSSGQGDLGNTIYF. The CDR3 DNA reads as TGTGCCAGCAGCTCGGGACAGGGGGATCTGGGAAACACCATATATTTT.

This clone has a single count. The gene calls are TRBV28 and TRBJ2-5; perhaps TRBD2 as D (5 bases). Trimming removed 1 base at V and 3 bases at J, with 15 bases between. The CDR3 totals 16 residues. Germline lookup yields CDR1 MDHEN and CDR2 SYDVKM. This CDR3 reads CASSLSSAENEETQYF. As DNA, the CDR3 is TGTGCCAGCAGTTTATCTTCAGCGGAGAACGAAGAGACCCAGTACTTC.

The rearrangement joins TRBV30 to TRBJ2-5, with TRBD1 matching 7 bases. From germline, CDR1 is GTSNPN and CDR2 SVGIG (reference sequence). The ends lost 1 base at V and 4 bases at J; junction bases unmatched: 6. The CDR3 has 14 residues. The CDR3 protein is CAWSEFAGGETQYF. CDR3 coding DNA: TGTGCCTGGAGTGAGTTTGCAGGGGGAGAGACCCAGTACTTC.

Notes on this clone: Other DNA sequences of this sample code for an identical CDR3. This chain uses TRBV7-2 with TRBJ2-2, with 13 bases that match TRBD2. The CDR3 is 15 amino acids. Germline V gives CDR1 SGHTA, CDR2 FQGNSA. J lost 7 bases, V lost 6 bases, and 5 bases had no gene match. CDR3 DNA sequence: TGTGCCAGCAGTTGGACTAGCGGGGGAAGCGGGGAGCTGTTTTTT. Protein sequence: CASSWTSGGSGELFF. Full variable domain (rest looked up from reference TRBV7-2 and TRBJ2-2): GAGVSQSPSNKVTEKGKDVELRCDPISGHTALYWYRQSLGQGLEFLIYFQGNSAPDKSGLPSDRFSAERTGGSVSTLTIQRTQQEDSAVYLCASSWTSGGSGELFFGEGSRLTVL.

This rearrangement joins TRBV4-2 to TRBJ2-7; possible D gene TRBD1, 6 bases. Trimming pared 1 base from V and 3 bases from J, leaving 13 bases between. The V gene's germline CDR1 is LGHNA and CDR2 YNFKEQ. The length of the CDR3 is 15 residues. DNA of the CDR3: TGTGCCAGCAGCCAAGTCGGAAGGGGACACTACGAGCAGTACTTC. Translation: CASSQVGRGHYEQYF.

The CDR3 here is CASSLARGLAAPYNEQFF. CDR3 in DNA: TGCGCCAGCAGCTTGGCTCGGGGACTAGCGGCTCCCTACAATGAGCAGTTCTTC. The chain couples TRBV5-1 to TRBJ2-1; 11 bases match TRBD2. Germline CDR1 and CDR2: SGHRS and YFSETQ. This CDR3 contains 18 residues. Trimming took 0 bases from V and 2 from J; bases not matched to a gene: 7. The variable domain in full, with the rest retrieved from reference TRBV5-1 and TRBJ2-1, is KAGVTQTPRYLIKTRGQQVTLSCSPISGHRSVSWYQQTPGQGLQFLFEYFSETQRNKGNFPGRFSGRQFSNSRSEMNVSTLELGDSALYLCASSLARGLAAPYNEQFFGPGTRLTVL.

CDR3 in DNA: TGTGCCAGCAGCAGAAGCCGGGACACAGGCCAAGAGACCCAGTACTTC. Translating gives CASSRSRDTGQETQYF. The V and J genes are TRBV6-6 and TRBJ2-5; possible D gene TRBD1, 6 bases. Germline-derived CDR1 and CDR2 are MNHNY and SVGAGI (reference sequence). Deletions cut 6 bases from V and 1 base from J, with 18 bases between. The CDR3 is made up of 16 amino acids.

The V and J genes are TRBV2 and TRBJ1-2, with 12 bases aligning to TRBD1. V trimming: 8 bases; J trimming: 2 bases; junction bases outside the gene matches: 6. The CDR3 spans 15 residues. Germline V lookup: CDR1 SNHLY, CDR2 FYNNEI. The CDR3 region has the DNA TGTGCCAGCGGGCGGGGGACAGGGGGCAACTATGGCTACACCTTC. Residues: CASGRGTGGNYGYTF.